This T cell receptor beta chain was sequenced in a study of blood T cell repertoires in COVID-19. The overall study: Both acute and convalescent COVID-19 samples were obtained from the United States, Italy and Spain. Sources were T cells, B-cell-depleted T cells, or PBMCs; the material itself was cDNA or gDNA.

Clones were sequenced by immunoSEQ multiplex PCR, and TCRdb holds only the in-frame ones, with some missing. The top ten hold around 0.6% of the sample, which has about 440,000 clones, 90% seen once. Participants reported their clinical history, and cohort assignment relied on those reports. Recovered status applied to Cohort 3 donors who had two consecutive negative PCRs. It also applied to those with clearance or with symptom resolution. Germline V CDR1 and CDR2: MDHEN, SYDVKM. The CDR3 totals 13 residues. V was shortened by 6 bases and J by 0 bases, with 6 bases between the two germline ends. The TCR comes from a man younger than 30 who had recovered from COVID-19. This sequence joins TRBV28 and TRBJ1-5; D is undetermined. The material sequenced was PBMCs or T cells enriched from blood (not recorded which). The CDR3 DNA reads TGTGCCAGCAGCCAGGTTAGCAATCAGCCCCAGCATTTT. Amino acid sequence: CASSQVSNQPQHF.